This entry lists 7 T cell receptor beta chains sequenced from one sample in a study of shared clonotypes between healthy human individuals. TCRdb's copy holds only in-frame clones and misses some; the assay was immunoSEQ multiplex PCR. Of hundreds of thousands of clones in the sample, 79% are singletons; the top ten hold 13%. The specimen was PBMCs. The receptors here all came from a woman aged 40-49 years in good health. Some clones in this sample may be carry-over from other donors' samples.

The V gene is TRBV11-2, the J gene TRBJ2-3; 11 nucleotides agree with TRBD2. Per the germline V gene, CDR1 is SGHAT and CDR2 is FQNNGV. Trimming took 3 bases from V and 0 from J; bases not matched to a gene: 11. CDR3 length: 19 amino acids. The CDR3 sequence: CASSLMIAGGRGSTDTQYF. CDR3 coding DNA: TGTGCCAGCAGCTTGATGATAGCGGGAGGGCGGGGGAGCACAGATACGCAGTATTTT.

This clone was counted a single time. The V call is TRBV2, the J call TRBJ2-2, with a weak D call TRBD2 (5 bases). The V and J ends lost 8 bases and 5 bases respectively, with 15 bases between them. CDR3 length equals 14 residues. Germline CDR1 and CDR2: SNHLY and FYNNEI. CDR3 loop: CASSFGVPTGELFF. The CDR3 nucleotides read TGTGCCAGCTCCTTCGGGGTACCGACCGGGGAGCTGTTTTTT. Combining the CDR3 with reference TRBV2 and TRBJ2-2 gives the whole variable domain EPEVTQTPSHQVTQMGQEVILRCVPISNHLYFYWYRQILGQKVEFLVSFYNNEISEKSEIFDDQFSVERPDGSNFTLKIRSTKLEDSAMYFCASSFGVPTGELFFGEGSRLTVL.

V and J are TRBV6-4 and TRBJ2-7; D not certain. Trimming removed 5 bases at V and 4 bases at J, with 6 bases between. Germline CDR1 is MRHNA and CDR2 is SNTAGT. The CDR3 sequence is 11 residues long. The CDR3 DNA is TGTGCCAGCAGTAATCTATACGAGCAGTACTTC. Protein product: CASSNLYEQYF.

This clone came up a few times. The CDR3 loop is CASSLDGGRGDTQYF. The CDR3 bases are TGTGCCAGCAGCTTAGACGGCGGGAGAGGGGATACGCAGTATTTT. The chain uses TRBV7-9 and TRBJ2-3; 7 bases fit TRBD2. CDR3 size: 15 residues. Germline-derived CDR1 and CDR2 are SEHNR and FQNEAQ (reference sequence). Trimming took 1 base from V and 6 from J; bases not matched to a gene: 7.

The rearrangement joins TRBV6-6 to TRBJ2-7, with 11 bases fitting TRBD2. There are 15 residues in the CDR3. The junction had 10 bases not matched to a gene; V was cut back by 6 bases and J by 6 bases. Germline CDR1 and CDR2: MNHNY and SVGAGI (reference sequence). CDR3 DNA: TGTGCCAGCAGCGTAGCGGGAGGGCCTGGGGCCGAGCAGTACTTC. Translation: CASSVAGGPGAEQYF.

J is TRBJ2-1 and V is TRBV28, with D unresolved. This CDR3 contains 16 residues. Germline loops: CDR1 MDHEN, CDR2 SYDVKM. Trimming pared 5 bases from V and 0 bases from J, leaving 14 bases between. The CDR3: CASSPVRLDSYNEQFF. CDR3 sequence (DNA): TGTGCCAGCAGTCCCGTTCGACTCGACTCCTACAATGAGCAGTTCTTC.

V and J are TRBV18 and TRBJ1-1; no clear D gene. The CDR3 extends over 12 amino acids. Looked up from germline, CDR1 is KGHSH and CDR2 is LQKENI. The V end was cut by 2 bases, the J end by 6 bases, with 7 bases between. DNA of the CDR3: TGTGCCAGCTCACCATGGCGGCCTGAAGCTTTCTTT. Translation gives CASSPWRPEAFF.